These 32 T cell receptor beta chains share one sample of origin, sequenced in a study of cytomegalovirus exposure and HLA in healthy donors. PCR used 60 Vbeta primers and 13 Jbeta primers. Measured with immunoSEQ multiplex PCR; TCRdb has only the in-frame clones, and not every one. The table lists some 90,000 clones, approximately 70% of them singletons. Sequenced: PBMCs. The receptors were sampled from a man over 45 in good health and CMV-seronegative.

The genes are TRBV27 and TRBJ2-7, with 14 bases fitting TRBD2. J gave up 11 bases and V 6 bases, and 12 bases lay outside the gene matches. Germline V gene lookup returns CDR1 MNHEY and CDR2 SMNVEV (reference sequence). CDR3 size: 15 residues. CDR3 loop: CASRPRLGLAGVEYF. The DNA of the CDR3 is TGTGCCAGCAGGCCTAGGTTGGGACTAGCGGGGGTGGAGTACTTC.

This clone was counted only a few times. The V call is TRBV5-6, the J call TRBJ1-3, with 8 bases aligning to TRBD1. Germline lookup yields CDR1 SGHDT and CDR2 YYEEEE. V gave up 2 bases and J gave up 0 bases; unmatched junction bases: 1. This CDR3 is 15 amino acids long. The CDR3 nucleotides are TGTGCCAGCAGCTTAACAGGGGGCTCTGGAAACACCATATATTTT. This codes for CASSLTGGSGNTIYF.

This clone appeared a few times. CDR3 in amino acids: CASSQRPTGGLAEQYF. The CDR3 DNA sequence: TGCGCCAGCAGCCAAAGACCGACAGGGGGTCTGGCCGAGCAGTACTTC. The rearrangement joins TRBV5-1 to TRBJ2-7; 9 bases are shared with TRBD1. The germline V gene encodes CDR1 SGHRS and CDR2 YFSETQ. CDR3 length: 16 amino acids. V was pared by 4 bases and J by 6 bases, with 14 bases of the junction left unmatched. The full variable domain, completed using reference TRBV5-1 and TRBJ2-7, is KAGVTQTPRYLIKTRGQQVTLSCSPISGHRSVSWYQQTPGQGLQFLFEYFSETQRNKGNFPGRFSGRQFSNSRSEMNVSTLELGDSALYLCASSQRPTGGLAEQYFGPGTRLTVT.

The V and J genes are TRBV6-6 and TRBJ2-5, with 8 bases matching TRBD2. The CDR3 is 14 residues long. V dropped 7 bases and J dropped 4; count of bases not matched to a gene: 8. CDR1 MNHNY and CDR2 SVGAGI come from the germline V gene (reference sequence). The CDR3: CASIAGTRRETQYF. The CDR3, as DNA: TGTGCCAGCATCGCCGGGACTAGAAGAGAGACCCAGTACTTC.

The genes are TRBV19 and TRBJ2-5; D is perhaps TRBD1 (6 bases). The CDR3 has 13 residues. From germline, CDR1 is LNHDA and CDR2 SQIVND (reference sequence). The V end was cut by 5 bases, the J end by 4 bases, with 11 bases between. CDR3 sequence: CASSVRGVETQYF. The CDR3 region has the DNA TGTGCCAGTAGTGTCAGGGGAGTAGAGACCCAGTACTTC.

This clone occurred a few times. This rearrangement joins TRBV7-2 to TRBJ2-1, with 7 bases lining up with TRBD2. The CDR3 runs 14 residues. The junction had 8 bases not matched to a gene; V was cut back by 5 bases and J by 7 bases. Germline assignment: CDR1 SGHTA and CDR2 FQGNSA. The CDR3 protein is CASSKGGQVNEQFF. Here the CDR3 DNA reads TGTGCCAGCAGCAAGGGAGGGCAGGTGAATGAGCAGTTCTTC. Combining the CDR3 with reference TRBV7-2 and TRBJ2-1 gives the whole variable domain GAGVSQSPSNKVTEKGKDVELRCDPISGHTALYWYRQSLGQGLEFLIYFQGNSAPDKSGLPSDRFSAERTGGSVSTLTIQRTQQEDSAVYLCASSKGGQVNEQFFGPGTRLTVL.

This clone was picked up a small number of times. This chain connects TRBV5-1 to TRBJ2-1; 7 bases line up with TRBD2. CDR3 length: 16 residues. V dropped 0 bases and J dropped 4; count of bases not matched to a gene: 7. CDR1 and CDR2 (germline): SGHRS, YFSETQ. CDR3 in DNA: TGCGCCAGCAGCTTGGCCACTAGCGTGGGGTACAATGAGCAGTTCTTC. Encoded protein: CASSLATSVGYNEQFF.

This clone showed up just a few times. The chain employs TRBV2 and TRBJ1-2; D is possibly TRBD1 (6 bases). This CDR3 is 12 amino acids long. V lost 6 bases to trimming and J lost 8 bases, with 13 bases between them. The germline gives CDR1 SNHLY, CDR2 FYNNEI. The CDR3: CASRRAGAGYTF. CDR3 nucleotide sequence: TGTGCCAGCAGGAGAGCAGGGGCCGGCTACACCTTC. The variable domain in full, completed from reference TRBV2 and TRBJ1-2, reads EPEVTQTPSHQVTQMGQEVILRCVPISNHLYFYWYRQILGQKVEFLVSFYNNEISEKSEIFDDQFSVERPDGSNFTLKIRSTKLEDSAMYFCASRRAGAGYTFGSGTRLTVV.

The CDR3 spells CAWGLAGVDTQYF. CDR3 nucleotide sequence: TGTGCCTGGGGACTAGCGGGAGTGGATACGCAGTATTTT. The chain uses TRBV30 and TRBJ2-3; 13 bases align to TRBD2. Germline loops: CDR1 GTSNPN, CDR2 SVGIG (reference sequence). This CDR3 comprises 13 residues. Trimming at V came to 5 bases and at J to 6 bases, leaving 2 bases not matched to a gene.

The chain couples TRBV27 to TRBJ2-7; 10 bases match TRBD1. The CDR3 has 13 amino acids. Germline V lookup: CDR1 MNHEY, CDR2 SMNVEV (reference sequence). Trimming cost V 7 bases and J 4 bases; bases outside gene matches: 4. The CDR3 loop reads CASMPGQGYEQYF. The CDR3 coding sequence is TGTGCCAGCATGCCGGGACAGGGGTACGAGCAGTACTTC.

This clone was observed a handful of times. The chain uses TRBV7-9 and TRBJ1-1; 9 bases agree with TRBD1. Germline assignment: CDR1 SEHNR and CDR2 FQNEAQ (reference sequence). The CDR3 loop spans 12 amino acids. V was pared by 11 bases and J by 4 bases, with 5 bases of the junction left unmatched. CDR3 amino acids: CAGGQGSTEAFF. DNA of the CDR3: TGTGCCGGGGGACAGGGTAGCACTGAAGCTTTCTTT.

This clone came up a few times. V usage is TRBV6-5 and J usage is TRBJ2-7; TRBD2 matches at 10 bases. The CDR3 totals 15 residues. From germline, CDR1 is MNHEY and CDR2 SVGAGI. Trimming took 6 bases from V and 2 from J; bases not matched to a gene: 7. The CDR3 loop reads CASSLGLAEAYEQYF. The CDR3 nucleotides are TGTGCCAGCAGCCTCGGACTAGCGGAAGCCTACGAGCAGTACTTC.

The V call is TRBV7-6, the J call TRBJ1-3, with a weak D call TRBD1 (5 bases). CDR3 size: 15 residues. Germline CDR1 reads SGHVS; CDR2 reads FNYEAQ. V was trimmed by 5 bases and J by 0 bases, leaving 11 bases between them. The CDR3 loop reads CASSPGLSSGNTIYF. In nucleotides, the CDR3 is TGTGCCAGCAGCCCGGGACTGAGCTCTGGAAACACCATATATTTT.

This chain uses TRBV7-2 with TRBJ1-2; possibly TRBD1 for D (5 bases). The V end was cut by 3 bases, the J end by 2 bases, with 10 bases between. CDR3 length: 14 amino acids. Germline-derived CDR1 and CDR2 are SGHTA and FQGNSA. DNA for the CDR3: TGTGCCAGCAGCTTGGGGCACATCAACTATGGCTACACCTTC. It specifies CASSLGHINYGYTF.

This chain joins TRBV5-1 and TRBJ1-1; 7 nucleotides line up with TRBD1. This CDR3 spans 16 amino acids. The V and J ends lost 0 bases and 4 bases, in that order; junction bases with no gene match: 9. Germline CDR1 is SGHRS and CDR2 is YFSETQ. CDR3 residues: CASSLGPRQGTTEAFF. As DNA, the CDR3 is TGCGCCAGCAGCTTGGGACCGAGACAGGGTACCACTGAAGCTTTCTTT.

DNA of the CDR3: TGTGCCAGCAGCTTGGACAGGTGGAGTTCACCCCTCCACTTT. Protein: CASSLDRWSSPLHF. The chain employs TRBV7-2 and TRBJ1-6; 7 bases are shared with TRBD1. With 3 bases clipped from V and 9 bases from J, the junction kept 5 bases outside the gene matches. The CDR3 is 14 amino acids. Per the germline V gene, CDR1 is SGHTA and CDR2 is FQGNSA.

The rearrangement links TRBV28 to TRBJ1-5; 9 bases fit TRBD1. Trimming cost V 6 bases and J 1 base; bases outside gene matches: 7. Germline V gene lookup returns CDR1 MDHEN and CDR2 SYDVKM. The CDR3 runs 16 residues. The CDR3 protein is CASRHRTGVSNQPQHF. The CDR3 DNA is TGTGCCAGCAGGCATCGGACAGGGGTGAGCAATCAGCCCCAGCATTTT.

This clone came up once. The rearrangement links TRBV28 to TRBJ2-2, with a tentative D call TRBD2 (5 bases). Trimming removed 1 base from V and 6 bases from J, with 6 bases in between. The CDR3 has 13 residues. Germline CDR1 is MDHEN and CDR2 is SYDVKM. The CDR3 DNA is TGTGCCAGCAGTTTATCTAGCTCCGGGGAGCTGTTTTTT. Amino acids: CASSLSSSGELFF.

The genes are TRBV5-1 and TRBJ2-5; D may be TRBD1 (5 bases). The V gene's germline CDR1 is SGHRS and CDR2 YFSETQ. The CDR3 length is 14 residues. V gave up 6 bases and J gave up 2 bases, with 14 bases separating them. The CDR3 bases are TGCGCCAGCACTAAAGGGGCCGAACAAGAGACCCAGTACTTC. Its translation is CASTKGAEQETQYF.

CDR3 coding DNA: TGTGCCAGCAGCGTAGGGACAGGACAAGAGACCCAGTACTTC. This translates into CASSVGTGQETQYF. The J gene is TRBJ2-5, the V gene TRBV9; 7 bases line up with TRBD1. The germline gives CDR1 SGDLS, CDR2 YYNGEE. Losses at the gene ends were 0 bases for V and 2 bases for J; bases not matched to a gene: 1. This CDR3 comprises 14 residues.

This sequence joins TRBV6-9 and TRBJ2-7; D possibly corresponds to TRBD2 (5 bases). This CDR3 has 16 amino acids. Trimming took off 5 bases at V and 0 bases at J, with 17 bases between the two ends. The germline V gene encodes CDR1 MNHGY and CDR2 SVAAGI. Here the CDR3 DNA reads TGTGCCAGCAGTCCCCGGGGAACGGCAAGCTCCTACGAGCAGTACGTC. This translates into CASSPRGTASSYEQYV.

The V call is TRBV2, the J call TRBJ2-2, with TRBD2 matching 7 bases. This CDR3 is 14 amino acids long. The germline gives CDR1 SNHLY, CDR2 FYNNEI. With V trimmed by 10 bases and J by 1 base, 6 bases remained unmatched. CDR3 region: CAILKRENTGELFF. CDR3 DNA sequence: TGTGCCATCTTAAAGCGGGAGAACACCGGGGAGCTGTTTTTT. The full variable domain, in which reference TRBV2 and TRBJ2-2 provide the parts outside the CDR3, is EPEVTQTPSHQVTQMGQEVILRCVPISNHLYFYWYRQILGQKVEFLVSFYNNEISEKSEIFDDQFSVERPDGSNFTLKIRSTKLEDSAMYFCAILKRENTGELFFGEGSRLTVL.

The CDR3 spells CASSSDRGNQPQHF. The CDR3 region has the DNA TGTGCCAGCAGTTCCGACAGGGGGAATCAGCCCCAGCATTTT. This sequence joins TRBV6-6 and TRBJ1-5; 9 positions agree with TRBD1. Per germline, CDR1 MNHNY and CDR2 SVGAGI (reference sequence). This CDR3 spans 14 amino acids. The V gene end was trimmed by 4 bases and the J gene end by 4 bases; junction bases not matched to a gene: 2.

The V and J genes are TRBV6-5 and TRBJ2-1; D is possibly TRBD2 (6 bases). Trimming left V 8 bases short and J 7 bases short, with 15 bases between. Germline CDR1 and CDR2: MNHEY and SVGAGI. The CDR3 has 13 residues. The DNA of the CDR3 is TGTGCCAGCCGTCGGGAGTTCGGAAATGAGCAGTTCTTC. Protein product: CASRREFGNEQFF.

The chain is built from TRBV4-2 and TRBJ1-6; 8 bases are a match to TRBD1. Trimming took 4 bases from V and 10 from J; bases not matched to a gene: 6. Germline CDR1 LGHNA, CDR2 YNFKEQ. The CDR3 consists of 14 residues. The CDR3 nucleotides are TGTGCCAGCAGCCTGGACAGGGTCGAATCACCCCTCCACTTT. Its protein is CASSLDRVESPLHF.

This chain connects TRBV6-1 to TRBJ1-5; no firm D call. V lost 4 bases, J lost 2 bases, and 6 bases lay in between. The germline CDR1 and CDR2 sequences are MNHNS and SASEGT. There are 13 residues in the CDR3. CDR3 bases: TGTGCCAGCAGTGTACAGCGCAATCAGCCCCAGCATTTT. As protein: CASSVQRNQPQHF.

Concerning this clone itself: The same CDR3 arises from other DNA sequences in this sample as well. The gene calls are TRBV10-3 and TRBJ1-1, with no clear D. CDR1 and CDR2 (germline): ENHRY, SYGVKD. This CDR3 has 14 amino acids. Trimming took 2 bases from V and 0 from J, leaving 7 bases between them. CDR3 bases: TGTGCCATCAGTGAGAGGCGGATGAACACTGAAGCTTTCTTT. Protein product: CAISERRMNTEAFF.

The chain carries TRBV18 and TRBJ2-2, with a possible D match to TRBD1 (6 bases). The CDR3 runs to 15 residues. Looked up from germline, CDR1 is KGHSH and CDR2 is LQKENI. The V gene lost 6 bases and the J gene lost 4 bases, with 15 bases spanning the gap. CDR3 sequence (DNA): TGTGCCAGCTCGACGCAACTAGGGGGCACCGGGGAGCTGTTTTTT. It translates to CASSTQLGGTGELFF.

The chain recombines TRBV7-9 with TRBJ1-1; tentative D call: TRBD1 (5 bases). The V end was cut by 8 bases, the J end by 2 bases, with 12 bases between. The CDR3 is 13 residues long. Germline CDR1 SEHNR, CDR2 FQNEAQ (reference sequence). CDR3 nucleotide sequence: TGTGCCAGCCTTGGGGGGACTAACACTGAAGCTTTCTTT. Residues: CASLGGTNTEAFF. The whole variable domain, filled in from reference TRBV7-9 and TRBJ1-1, reads DTGVSQNPRHKITKRGQNVTFRCDPISEHNRLYWYRQTLGQGPEFLTYFQNEAQLEKSRLLSDRFSAERPKGSFSTLEIQRTEQGDSAMYLCASLGGTNTEAFFGQGTRLTVV.

The J gene is TRBJ2-5, the V gene TRBV30, with 8 bases identical to TRBD2. Germline CDR1 reads GTSNPN; CDR2 reads SVGIG (reference sequence). V shed 2 bases and J 7 bases; nucleotides not matched to a gene: 12. This CDR3 contains 15 residues. As DNA, the CDR3 is TGTGCCTGGAGTACTTCAGGGGCGGGGGGTGTGACCCAGTACTTC. Translated, it gives CAWSTSGAGGVTQYF.

The chain uses TRBV30 and TRBJ1-6; D gene uncertain. The CDR3 covers 15 residues. CDR1 is GTSNPN, CDR2 SVGIG, per germline (reference sequence). The germline V and J ends were trimmed by 2 bases and 10 bases, with 18 bases remaining between them. The CDR3, as DNA: TGTGCCTGGAGTACCCTTGGAGGATTGGACTCACCCCTCCACTTT. This sequence encodes CAWSTLGGLDSPLHF.

The V gene is TRBV6-5, the J gene TRBJ2-1; D is undetermined. The CDR3 loop spans 14 amino acids. Looked up from germline, CDR1 is MNHEY and CDR2 is SVGAGI. Trimming removed 0 bases at V and 4 bases at J, with 7 bases between. CDR3 region: CASSYSPGYNEQFF. The CDR3 nucleotides read TGTGCCAGCAGTTACTCGCCAGGTTACAATGAGCAGTTCTTC.